The 25 T cell receptor beta chains given below trace back to one sample, sequenced in a study of T-cell reconstitution after alpha-beta-depleted transplantation in children. A TCRbeta library incorporating unique molecular identifiers was prepared. MiXCR, run by TCRdb on the PCR reads, gives a single entry per CDR3 protein. This table holds approximately 250,000 distinct CDR3 sequences, around 25% found once. Sequenced here: PBMCs, sampled before TCRalphabeta/CD19-depleted stem cell transplant. The source of these receptors is a girl aged 2-10 years with Fanconi anemia, due to receive a stem cell transplant.

The chain uses TRBV30 and TRBJ2-1; 8 bases align to TRBD2. The junction had 6 bases not matched to a gene; V was cut back by 4 bases and J by 4 bases. The CDR3 contains 14 residues. Germline V lookup: CDR1 GTSNPN, CDR2 SVGIG (reference sequence). In DNA, the CDR3 is TGTGCCTGGACCGAGACTAGCGAGTACAATGAGCAGTTCTTC. Amino acid sequence: CAWTETSEYNEQFF.

This clonotype has a count of ten or more. The chain links TRBV6-6 to TRBJ2-5; TRBD1 matches 12 bases. Per germline, CDR1 MNHNY and CDR2 SVGAGI (reference sequence). Unmatched junction bases numbered 5, after V lost 10 bases and J lost 5 bases. This CDR3 contains 13 residues. The CDR3 DNA sequence: TGTGCCATCCGGGACAGGGGGCGGGAGACCCAGTACTTC. Its protein is CAIRDRGRETQYF.

This clonotype was picked up many times. This chain joins TRBV13 and TRBJ2-7; D unresolved. This CDR3 has 14 amino acids. Germline V gives CDR1 PRHDT, CDR2 FYEKMQ (reference sequence). Trimming pared 0 bases from V and 2 bases from J, leaving 8 bases between. CDR3 in DNA: TGTGCCAGCAGCTTAGGCGGTACTACCTACGAGCAGTACTTC. Translating gives CASSLGGTTYEQYF.

The chain has TRBV7-9 and TRBJ2-1; TRBD1 agrees at 10 bases. Looked up from germline, CDR1 is SEHNR and CDR2 is FQNEAQ (reference sequence). CDR3 length equals 15 residues. The ends lost 5 bases at V and 9 bases at J; junction bases unmatched: 10. As DNA, the CDR3 is TGTGCCAGCAGCCCAGACGGACAGGGGGTTGGTGAGCAGTTCTTC. Translation: CASSPDGQGVGEQFF.

This clonotype was recorded at least ten times. The V and J genes are TRBV10-3 and TRBJ2-3; tentatively, D is TRBD2 (6 bases). From germline, CDR1 is ENHRY and CDR2 SYGVKD. The CDR3 totals 13 residues. The V gene lost 10 bases and the J gene lost 5 bases, with 16 bases spanning the gap. This chain's CDR3 is CASLSGVRDTQYF. CDR3 nucleotides: TGTGCCAGCCTTTCGGGAGTCAGAGATACGCAGTATTTT.

Remarks on this clonotype: A read error is possible here, since a much larger clone lies one base away. The V call is TRBV20-1, the J call TRBJ2-7, with D maybe TRBD1 (6 bases). This CDR3 comprises 17 residues. Germline values: CDR1 DFQATT, CDR2 SNEGSKA (reference sequence). CDR3 amino acids: CCARDQGRQVASYEQYF. In DNA form, the CDR3 reads TGCTGTGCTAGAGATCAAGGGCGACAGGTCGCATCCTACGAGCAGTACTTC.

This clonotype was observed a few times. This chain links TRBV7-9 with TRBJ1-5, with D unresolved. V gave up 6 bases and J gave up 0 bases, with 6 bases separating them. The germline V gene has CDR1 SEHNR and CDR2 FQNEAQ (reference sequence). The CDR3 extends over 13 amino acids. The CDR3 nucleotides are TGTGCCAGCAGATTCGATAGCAATCAGCCCCAGCATTTT. It specifies CASRFDSNQPQHF.

This clonotype came up a few times. CDR3 DNA: TGCAGTGCTCCCCATTTCACAGATACGCAGTATTTT. This codes for CSAPHFTDTQYF. The chain joins TRBV20-1 to TRBJ2-3, with unresolved D. This CDR3 has 12 residues. The germline V and J ends were trimmed by 5 bases and 2 bases, with 8 bases remaining between them. CDR1 is DFQATT, CDR2 SNEGSKA, per germline (reference sequence).

This clonotype occurred a few times. The V gene is TRBV6-5, the J gene TRBJ2-7; D uncertain. This CDR3 is built from 14 residues. Looked up from germline, CDR1 is MNHEY and CDR2 is SVGAGI. Trimming took off 6 bases at V and 5 bases at J, with 17 bases between the two ends. The CDR3 protein is CASRLGISMDEQYF. In DNA form, the CDR3 reads TGTGCCAGCAGACTCGGAATATCTATGGACGAGCAGTACTTC.

This clonotype was observed at least ten times. The J gene is TRBJ2-1, the V gene TRBV5-1; 9 positions match TRBD2. Trimming cost V 1 base and J 4 bases; bases outside gene matches: 3. The germline gives CDR1 SGHRS, CDR2 YFSETQ. CDR3 size: 15 residues. The CDR3 coding sequence is TGCGCCAGCAGCTTGAGTAGCGGGAGTTACAATGAGCAGTTCTTC. Residues: CASSLSSGSYNEQFF. Filled out from reference TRBV5-1 and TRBJ2-1, the complete variable domain reads KAGVTQTPRYLIKTRGQQVTLSCSPISGHRSVSWYQQTPGQGLQFLFEYFSETQRNKGNFPGRFSGRQFSNSRSEMNVSTLELGDSALYLCASSLSSGSYNEQFFGPGTRLTVL.

This clonotype occurred a few times. The genes are TRBV4-2 and TRBJ1-2, with a tentative D call TRBD1 (6 bases). The CDR3 runs 15 residues. CDR1 and CDR2 (germline): LGHNA, YNFKEQ. Trimming took 1 base from V and 8 from J, leaving 17 bases between them. DNA of the CDR3: TGTGCCAGCAGCCAAGGCGAAAAAGTCAGGGGAGGCTACACCTTC. It specifies CASSQGEKVRGGYTF.

The chain links TRBV29-1 to TRBJ2-7; 12 positions agree with TRBD1. After removal of 6 bases from V and 7 bases from J, the junction contained 7 bases not matched to a gene. Germline CDR1 SQVTM, CDR2 ANQGSEA. This CDR3 is built from 13 residues. The CDR3 region has the DNA TGCAGCGTCCGGGGACAGGGGGCACGGGAGCAGTACTTC. This encodes CSVRGQGAREQYF.

This clonotype occurred a few times. The CDR3 nucleotides read TGCAGCGTCGTAGGGGAGAAGAGCTCCTACGAGCAGTACTTC. This codes for CSVVGEKSSYEQYF. The chain has TRBV29-1 and TRBJ2-7; D assignment may be TRBD1 or TRBD2 (5 bases each). V was shortened by 6 bases and J by 0 bases, with 15 bases between the two germline ends. The germline V gene has CDR1 SQVTM and CDR2 ANQGSEA. The CDR3 covers 14 residues.

The chain combines TRBV4-2 with TRBJ2-1; 11 bases are shared with TRBD2. Germline trimming cut 1 base from V and 7 bases from J; bases unmatched to any gene: 3. This CDR3 has 15 residues. Germline-derived CDR1 and CDR2 are LGHNA and YNFKEQ. The CDR3 loop is CASSQVAGGGNEQFF. The CDR3 DNA sequence: TGTGCCAGCAGCCAAGTAGCGGGGGGGGGAAATGAGCAGTTCTTC.

At least ten counts were recorded for this clonotype. V gene TRBV29-1 combines with J gene TRBJ1-1; a possible D gene is TRBD1 (6 bases). The CDR3 spans 13 residues. Germline V CDR1 and CDR2: SQVTM, ANQGSEA. V dropped 6 bases and J dropped 3 bases, with 14 bases sitting between them. The chain's CDR3 is CSVESAGDTEAFF. The CDR3 nucleotides read TGCAGCGTGGAGTCCGCAGGGGACACTGAAGCTTTCTTT.

Only a few counts were recorded for this clonotype. The chain has TRBV5-1 and TRBJ2-1, with D possibly TRBD2 on 5 matching bases. Trimming stripped 0 bases from V and 3 bases from J, with 13 bases between. CDR1 and CDR2 from the germline V gene are SGHRS and YFSETQ. The CDR3 loop spans 16 amino acids. CDR3 sequence reads: CASSLVRGKGYNEQFF. In DNA form, the CDR3 reads TGCGCCAGCAGCTTGGTACGGGGAAAGGGCTACAATGAGCAGTTCTTC.

This clonotype was seen ten or more times. V is TRBV3-1 and J is TRBJ2-2; possible D gene TRBD2, 6 bases. This CDR3 comprises 15 residues. V was pared by 1 base and J by 6 bases, with 12 bases between. Germline CDR1 reads LGHDT; CDR2 reads YNNKEL (reference sequence). Here the CDR3 DNA reads TGTGCCAGCAGCCAAGGACTAGAAGTCTCCGGGGAGCTGTTTTTT. Its protein product is CASSQGLEVSGELFF.

This clonotype appeared many times. The V call is TRBV10-3, the J call TRBJ2-2, with D unclear. V was cut by 6 bases and J by 6 bases, with 5 bases left in between. This CDR3 comprises 11 residues. The germline gives CDR1 ENHRY, CDR2 SYGVKD. CDR3 amino acids: CAIRVAGELFF. CDR3 nucleotides: TGTGCCATCAGGGTGGCCGGGGAGCTGTTTTTT.

This clonotype has only a few counts. The chain is built from TRBV6-5 and TRBJ2-3; a weak D match, TRBD2 (6 bases). CDR3 length: 13 amino acids. Germline CDR1 MNHEY, CDR2 SVGAGI. Trimming pared 6 bases from V and 8 bases from J, leaving 15 bases between. The CDR3 region is CASRLTSAGTQYF. In DNA, the CDR3 is TGTGCCAGCAGATTGACTAGTGCGGGTACGCAGTATTTT.

This clonotype was observed a few times. The V call is TRBV9, the J call TRBJ2-1; the D is unclear. The V end was cut by 6 bases, the J end by 2 bases, with 18 bases between. CDR3 size: 16 residues. Germline lookup yields CDR1 SGDLS and CDR2 YYNGEE. The CDR3 region is CASNRQSDVPYNEQFF. The CDR3 nucleotides are TGTGCCAGCAATAGGCAATCGGACGTCCCCTACAATGAGCAGTTCTTC.

The J gene is TRBJ2-7, the V gene TRBV20-1, with a weak D call TRBD2 (5 bases). The CDR3 is 15 amino acids. CDR1 is DFQATT, CDR2 SNEGSKA, per germline (reference sequence). V was cut by 3 bases and J by 0 bases, with 15 bases left in between. DNA for the CDR3: TGCAGTGCTAGCCCCTGGGAGAGGAGCTCCTACGAGCAGTACTTC. As protein: CSASPWERSSYEQYF.

This sequence joins TRBV18 and TRBJ1-3, with 7 nucleotides matching TRBD1. The length of the CDR3 is 15 residues. Germline lookup yields CDR1 KGHSH and CDR2 LQKENI. The trim removed 6 bases at V and 0 bases at J, leaving 5 bases unmatched. For the CDR3, the DNA is TGTGCCAGCTCGGAGAACAGGGGCTCTGGAAACACCATATATTTT. Protein product: CASSENRGSGNTIYF.

There are many counts of this clonotype. This chain links TRBV12-3 or TRBV12-4 with TRBJ2-7, with 7 bases aligning to TRBD1. J gave up 3 bases and V 4 bases, and 0 bases lay outside the gene matches. The CDR3 runs to 12 residues. The chain's CDR3 is CASSSGGYEQYF. The DNA for the CDR3 is TGTGCCAGCAGTTCAGGGGGCTACGAGCAGTACTTC.

The gene calls are TRBV29-1 and TRBJ2-7, with TRBD2 matching 7 bases. Germline V CDR1 and CDR2: SQVTM, ANQGSEA. The CDR3 contains 14 residues. V trimming: 3 bases; J trimming: 0 bases; junction bases outside the gene matches: 5. CDR3 DNA sequence: TGCAGCGTTGAGGGGGGGGTCAGCTCCTACGAGCAGTACTTC. Its protein is CSVEGGVSSYEQYF.

This clonotype occurred many times. Relative to the germline gene, one junction end is altered; a read error may explain this. The V call is TRBV29-1, the J call TRBJ2-1; D call uncertain. Germline assignment: CDR1 SQVTM and CDR2 ANQGSEA. There are 11 residues in the CDR3. CDR3 DNA sequence: TGTCGGCCGTGGTCCTACAATGAGCAGTTCTTC. Translation gives CRPWSYNEQFF.